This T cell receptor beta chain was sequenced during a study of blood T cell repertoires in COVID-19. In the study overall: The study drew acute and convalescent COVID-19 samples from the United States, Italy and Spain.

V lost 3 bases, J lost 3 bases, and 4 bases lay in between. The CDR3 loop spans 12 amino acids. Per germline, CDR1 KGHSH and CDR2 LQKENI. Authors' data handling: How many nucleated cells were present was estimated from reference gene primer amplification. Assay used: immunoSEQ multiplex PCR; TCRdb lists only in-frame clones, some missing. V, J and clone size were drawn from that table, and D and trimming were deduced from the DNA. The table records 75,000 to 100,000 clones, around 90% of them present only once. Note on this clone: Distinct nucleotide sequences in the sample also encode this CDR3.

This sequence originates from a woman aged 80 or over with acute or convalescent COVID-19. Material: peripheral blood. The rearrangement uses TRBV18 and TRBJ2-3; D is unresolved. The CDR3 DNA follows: TGTGCCAGCTCACCGGAGACAGATACGCAGTATTTT. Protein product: CASSPETDTQYF.